Following are 29 T cell receptor beta chains from one sample sequenced in a study of PD-1 blockade in classical Hodgkin lymphoma (dated by TCRdb to about 2020). The sample's time point, from its label and the paper: cycle 4 day 1 (C4D1), after about 6 weeks of nivolumab. All trial patients had relapsed after autologous stem cell transplantation, with cohorts A, B and C differing in prior brentuximab vedotin exposure. The method was the immunoSEQ multiplex PCR assay. In TCRdb, the immuneACCESS table is reduced to in-frame sequences with V and J assigned. These tables do not hold every clone; where another copy was compared, an unresolved V gene accounts for under half, and the others remain unexplained. In this sample the table shows approximately 44,000 clones, just over 65% of which occur a single time. More than 3% of the sample comes from the top ten. The specimen was peripheral blood mononuclear cells (PBMCs), collected before the fourth cycle of nivolumab. These receptor sequences come from a human donor with classical Hodgkin lymphoma.

This clone is a singleton in its sample. The chain combines TRBV28 with TRBJ2-7; 9 positions match TRBD2. CDR1 is MDHEN, CDR2 SYDVKM, per germline. The CDR3 is 15 amino acids. Trimming cost V 8 bases and J 3 bases; bases outside gene matches: 11. CDR3 nucleotides: TGTGCCAGCTTTCAAAGCGGGAGGAAAGGCTACGAGCAGTACTTC. Protein sequence: CASFQSGRKGYEQYF.

This chain uses TRBV5-6 with TRBJ2-5; D may be TRBD1 or TRBD2 (6 bases each). CDR1 is SGHDT, CDR2 YYEEEE, per germline. V dropped 4 bases and J dropped 7 bases, with 17 bases sitting between them. The CDR3 length is 14 residues. The CDR3 spells CASSPAGTDRTQYF. In nucleotides, the CDR3 is TGTGCCAGCAGCCCGGCGGGAACGGACAGGACCCAGTACTTC.

A few counts support this clone. This sequence joins TRBV30 and TRBJ2-6, with D possibly matching TRBD1 (6 bases). This CDR3 region has 17 residues. Germline CDR1 is GTSNPN and CDR2 is SVGIG (reference sequence). The V end was cut by 2 bases, the J end by 2 bases, with 16 bases between. This chain's CDR3 is CAWSPVWGRAGANVLTF. CDR3 DNA sequence: TGTGCCTGGAGTCCGGTCTGGGGGCGAGCTGGGGCCAACGTCCTGACTTTC.

This clone was detected a few times. The chain recombines TRBV5-8 with TRBJ2-7, with 13 nucleotides matching TRBD2. Unmatched junction bases numbered 8, after V lost 3 bases and J lost 5 bases. The CDR3 is 16 residues long. Germline CDR1 and CDR2: SGHTS and YDEGEE. Here the CDR3 reads CASSSGTSGVVDEQYF. In DNA form, the CDR3 reads TGTGCCAGCAGCTCGGGGACTAGCGGGGTGGTCGACGAGCAGTACTTC.

This clone has only a few counts. The chain uses TRBV5-1 and TRBJ1-1; maybe TRBD1 (5 bases). CDR1 and CDR2 from the germline V gene are SGHRS and YFSETQ. The CDR3 is 14 residues long. Trimming took 4 bases from V and 0 from J, leaving 10 bases between them. The CDR3 is CASSTDRMNTEAFF. CDR3 coding DNA: TGCGCCAGCAGCACCGACAGAATGAACACTGAAGCTTTCTTT.

The chain recombines TRBV28 with TRBJ1-5; possible D gene TRBD1, 5 bases. Trimming took off 2 bases at V and 4 bases at J, with 15 bases between the two ends. The length of the CDR3 is 16 residues. Germline V gene data show CDR1 as MDHEN and CDR2 as SYDVKM. The CDR3 DNA reads as TGTGCCAGCAGTTTAGGCTCTCCTGGGGGGAATCAGCCCCAGCATTTT. Encoded protein: CASSLGSPGGNQPQHF.

The chain couples TRBV30 to TRBJ1-5; maybe TRBD1 (5 bases). The germline V and J ends were trimmed by 1 base and 5 bases, with 9 bases remaining between them. This CDR3 contains 13 residues. Per the germline V gene, CDR1 is GTSNPN and CDR2 is SVGIG (reference sequence). This CDR3 reads CAWSGGADQPQHF. CDR3 DNA: TGTGCCTGGAGTGGCGGGGCGGATCAGCCCCAGCATTTT.

This chain links TRBV11-2 with TRBJ1-5; 9 bases match TRBD1. There are 15 residues in the CDR3. The germline gives CDR1 SGHAT, CDR2 FQNNGV. The ends lost 5 bases at V and 0 bases at J; junction bases unmatched: 2. CDR3 bases: TGTGCCAGCAGCCAGGGACAGGGTAGCAATCAGCCCCAGCATTTT. Translated, it gives CASSQGQGSNQPQHF.

The chain employs TRBV30 and TRBJ1-4, with D perhaps TRBD1 (5 bases). The germline gives CDR1 GTSNPN, CDR2 SVGIG (reference sequence). This CDR3 spans 14 amino acids. Trimming stripped 7 bases from V and 7 bases from J, with 19 bases between. CDR3: CASNGGVMGEKLFF. Written as DNA, the CDR3 is TGTGCCTCCAATGGGGGGGTTATGGGTGAAAAACTGTTTTTT. Based on the CDR3 plus reference TRBV30 and TRBJ1-4, the full variable domain is SQTIHQWPATLVQPVGSPLSLECTVEGTSNPNLYWYRQAAGRGLQLLFYSVGIGQISSEVPQNLSASRPQDRQFILSSKKLLLSDSGFYLCASNGGVMGEKLFFGSGTQLSVL.

The J gene is TRBJ1-3, the V gene TRBV5-8; 9 positions match TRBD1. CDR1 is SGHTS, CDR2 YDEGEE, per germline. The J segment lost 4 bases and the V segment lost 4 bases, leaving 6 bases of the junction unmatched. The CDR3 runs to 15 residues. This CDR3 is CASSAYRGLGNTIYF. The CDR3 DNA reads as TGTGCCAGCAGCGCATACAGGGGGCTCGGAAACACCATATATTTT.

This sequence joins TRBV4-1 and TRBJ1-2; D possibly corresponds to TRBD1 (6 bases). CDR1 is MGHRA and CDR2 is YSYEKL in the germline V gene. V lost 3 bases and J lost 6, with 14 bases in between. The length of the CDR3 is 14 residues. CDR3: CASSHLQGTDGYTF. CDR3 sequence (DNA): TGCGCCAGCAGCCACCTACAGGGTACAGATGGCTACACCTTC.

By share, this clone counts as medium-sized. The chain joins TRBV28 to TRBJ2-2, with 8 bases matching TRBD1. Germline lookup yields CDR1 MDHEN and CDR2 SYDVKM. V was clipped by 10 bases and J by 3 bases; unmatched bases: 10. CDR3 length: 15 amino acids. In nucleotides, the CDR3 is TGTGCCACCGCGACGGGGACAGGTGACACCGGGGAGCTGTTTTTT. This translates into CATATGTGDTGELFF. The whole variable domain, filled in from reference TRBV28 and TRBJ2-2, reads DVKVTQSSRYLVKRTGEKVFLECVQDMDHENMFWYRQDPGLGLRLIYFSYDVKMKEKGDIPEGYSVSREKKERFSLILESASTNQTSMYLCATATGTGDTGELFFGEGSRLTVL.

The V gene is TRBV7-3, the J gene TRBJ2-2; tentatively, D is TRBD1 (6 bases). V was pared by 2 bases and J by 5 bases, with 9 bases between. CDR3 length equals 14 residues. The germline V gene encodes CDR1 SGHTA and CDR2 FQGTGA. The CDR3 DNA sequence: TGTGCCAGCAGCTTAGGTCAGGGGACCGGGGAGCTGTTTTTT. Translating gives CASSLGQGTGELFF. The entire variable domain, with the rest obtained from reference TRBV7-3 and TRBJ2-2, is as follows: GAGVSQTPSNKVTEKGKYVELRCDPISGHTALYWYRQSLGQGPEFLIYFQGTGAADDSGLPNDRFFAVRPEGSVSTLKIQRTERGDSAVYLCASSLGQGTGELFFGEGSRLTVL.

This chain links TRBV28 with TRBJ1-1; perhaps TRBD1 as D (5 bases). The CDR3 is made up of 15 amino acids. CDR1 is MDHEN, CDR2 SYDVKM, per germline. Trimming removed 5 bases at V and 4 bases at J, with 17 bases between. CDR3 sequence: CASSPRGRAPTEAFF. The CDR3 bases are TGTGCCAGCAGTCCGAGGGGCAGGGCCCCCACTGAAGCTTTCTTT.

The chain is built from TRBV19 and TRBJ1-5; 7 positions agree with TRBD1. With V trimmed by 7 bases and J by 1 base, 7 bases remained unmatched. Germline loops: CDR1 LNHDA, CDR2 SQIVND (reference sequence). CDR3 length: 15 amino acids. The chain's CDR3 is CASTTRGGSNQPQHF. CDR3 in DNA: TGTGCCAGTACCACCAGGGGGGGGAGCAATCAGCCCCAGCATTTT. The whole variable domain, remainder taken from reference TRBV19 and TRBJ1-5, is DGGITQSPKYLFRKEGQNVTLSCEQNLNHDAMYWYRQDPGQGLRLIYYSQIVNDFQKGDIAEGYSVSREKKESFPLTVTSAQKNPTAFYLCASTTRGGSNQPQHFGDGTRLSIL.

Concerning this clone itself: The same CDR3 arises from other DNA sequences in this sample as well. This chain links TRBV18 with TRBJ2-5; 8 bases are a match to TRBD2. Losses at the gene ends were 3 bases for V and 3 bases for J; bases not matched to a gene: 0. The CDR3 spans 13 residues. Looked up from germline, CDR1 is KGHSH and CDR2 is LQKENI. In DNA, the CDR3 is TGTGCCAGCTCACCGGGACTAGAAGAGACCCAGTACTTC. As protein: CASSPGLEETQYF.

V is TRBV28 and J is TRBJ1-1; TRBD1 aligns across 8 bases. V gave up 7 bases and J gave up 1 base; unmatched junction bases: 5. Germline values: CDR1 MDHEN, CDR2 SYDVKM. CDR3 length equals 14 residues. CDR3 in DNA: TGTGCCAGCACCATACAGGGGGGGAACACTGAAGCTTTCTTT. As protein: CASTIQGGNTEAFF.

This chain connects TRBV28 to TRBJ2-7, with D maybe TRBD1 (6 bases). V was shortened by 5 bases and J by 2 bases, with 10 bases between the two germline ends. From germline, CDR1 is MDHEN and CDR2 SYDVKM. The CDR3 sequence is 13 residues long. The CDR3 reads CASSPGQPYEQYF. In nucleotides, the CDR3 is TGTGCCAGCAGTCCGGGACAACCCTACGAGCAGTACTTC. The whole variable domain, remainder taken from reference TRBV28 and TRBJ2-7, is DVKVTQSSRYLVKRTGEKVFLECVQDMDHENMFWYRQDPGLGLRLIYFSYDVKMKEKGDIPEGYSVSREKKERFSLILESASTNQTSMYLCASSPGQPYEQYFGPGTRLTVT.

This sequence joins TRBV6-6 and TRBJ1-3; perhaps TRBD1 as D (5 bases). The V end was cut by 5 bases, the J end by 9 bases, with 20 bases between. The CDR3 is 15 amino acids. The V gene's germline CDR1 is MNHNY and CDR2 SVGAGI (reference sequence). CDR3 residues: CASSRPPVTGGTIYF. As DNA, the CDR3 is TGTGCCAGCAGTAGGCCCCCAGTCACCGGGGGCACCATATATTTT.

This clone was observed a handful of times. The junction does not match germline at one end; this may be a read error. The CDR3, as DNA: TGTGCCAGCAGTGAAGTGGTTGGGCCATTGGTCGCTTTT. Amino acids: CASSEVVGPLVAF. The chain combines TRBV6-1 with TRBJ1-4; D ambiguous. CDR3 length: 13 amino acids. Germline lookup yields CDR1 MNHNS and CDR2 SASEGT.

This rearrangement joins TRBV28 to TRBJ2-7, with TRBD1 matching over 11 bases. From germline, CDR1 is MDHEN and CDR2 SYDVKM. The length of the CDR3 is 15 residues. Trimming took 3 bases from V and 5 from J; bases not matched to a gene: 6. Here the CDR3 reads CASSLARTGGDEQYF. The CDR3 DNA reads as TGTGCCAGCAGTTTGGCCCGGACAGGGGGCGACGAGCAGTACTTC.

The chain combines TRBV5-1 with TRBJ2-3, with D perhaps matching TRBD2 (5 bases). V was cut by 4 bases and J by 6 bases, with 18 bases left in between. Germline assignment: CDR1 SGHRS and CDR2 YFSETQ. The CDR3 is 15 amino acids. In DNA form, the CDR3 reads TGCGCCAGCAGCAGTGAGGCGGGTTCGGCGGATACGCAGTATTTT. Protein: CASSSEAGSADTQYF.

Note on this clone: Within the sample, other DNA sequences also encode this same CDR3. The CDR3 nucleotides read TGTGCCTGGTCCCTACAGGGCCCCGGGGAGCTGTTTTTT. This encodes CAWSLQGPGELFF. The chain links TRBV30 to TRBJ2-2, with TRBD1 as a possible D gene (6 bases). Trimming cost V 5 bases and J 6 bases, with 13 bases left between them. CDR3 size: 13 residues. Germline V CDR1 and CDR2: GTSNPN, SVGIG (reference sequence).

The rearrangement links TRBV5-4 to TRBJ2-5, with TRBD2 identical over 8 bases. The CDR3 is made up of 16 amino acids. Germline CDR1 reads SGHNT; CDR2 reads YYREEE (reference sequence). The ends lost 3 bases at V and 5 bases at J; junction bases unmatched: 12. The CDR3 spells CASSSLAGSGVETQYF. For the CDR3, the DNA is TGTGCCAGCAGCTCCTTAGCCGGTAGCGGGGTGGAGACCCAGTACTTC.

This rearrangement joins TRBV20-1 to TRBJ2-5; no clear D gene. This CDR3 has 11 amino acids. The germline CDR1 and CDR2 sequences are DFQATT and SNEGSKA (reference sequence). Trimming left V 4 bases short and J 2 bases short, with 5 bases between. This CDR3 reads CSAIWQETQYF. The DNA of the CDR3 is TGCAGTGCTATATGGCAAGAGACCCAGTACTTC.

V and J are TRBV18 and TRBJ2-5; D ambiguous. CDR1 KGHSH and CDR2 LQKENI come from the germline V gene. The CDR3 has 14 amino acids. Trimming removed 3 bases from V and 1 base from J, with 9 bases in between. The CDR3 region is CASSPSATQETQYF. DNA for the CDR3: TGTGCCAGCTCACCGTCGGCCACCCAAGAGACCCAGTACTTC.

The chain uses TRBV29-1 and TRBJ1-1, with a weak D call TRBD1 (6 bases). V was clipped by 8 bases and J by 4 bases, with 14 bases between them. The CDR3 sequence is 12 residues long. Germline CDR1 SQVTM, CDR2 ANQGSEA. The CDR3 DNA sequence: TGCAGCATATTAAGGGGGATCACTGAAGCTTTCTTT. Translated: CSILRGITEAFF.

The V and J genes are TRBV28 and TRBJ2-7; D gene ambiguous. The CDR3 contains 13 residues. Trimming removed 7 bases from V and 2 bases from J, with 12 bases in between. Germline V CDR1 and CDR2: MDHEN, SYDVKM. The CDR3 loop is CASTVTNTYEQYF. CDR3 DNA sequence: TGTGCCAGCACCGTGACAAACACCTACGAGCAGTACTTC.

This clone was detected many times. The gene calls are TRBV6-5 and TRBJ1-1, with 8 bases that match TRBD1. Unmatched junction bases numbered 7, after V lost 6 bases and J lost 1 base. Germline CDR1 MNHEY, CDR2 SVGAGI. CDR3 length: 15 residues. CDR3: CASSLAGGWNTEAFF. CDR3 nucleotide sequence: TGTGCCAGCAGCCTTGCAGGGGGCTGGAACACTGAAGCTTTCTTT.